This is a list of T cell receptor beta chains from one sample in a study of shared clonotypes between healthy human individuals. The assay was immunoSEQ multiplex PCR, and TCRdb's table has in-frame clones only and misses some. The table has about a million clones, about 80% seen once. The sequenced material came from memory CD4+ T cells sorted from blood. These TCRs come from a man between 18 and 35 years old in good health. The CDR3 runs from the conserved cysteine through the conserved F or W. Each record gives: clone size, J gene, V gene, CDR3 protein. The size entry is marked missing in some rows and otherwise reads once, few, many or a size class.

clone size: .; J gene: TRBJ2-5; V gene: TRBV5-1; CDR3 protein: CASSGGTPVEETQYF
clone size: .; J gene: TRBJ2-2; V gene: TRBV5-1; CDR3 protein: CASSRDSGSAGELFF
clone size: .; J gene: TRBJ1-5; V gene: TRBV7-8; CDR3 protein: CACSPAAYSNQPQHF
clone size: .; J gene: TRBJ1-6; V gene: TRBV11-2; CDR3 protein: CASSLDQKGLSPLHF
clone size: .; J gene: TRBJ1-1; V gene: TRBV30; CDR3 protein: CAWSPGRLNTEAFF
clone size: once; J gene: TRBJ2-7; V gene: TRBV7-2; CDR3 protein: CASSRHGQGTYEQYF
clone size: many; J gene: TRBJ2-7; V gene: TRBV7-2; CDR3 protein: CASTPERGEQYF
clone size: .; J gene: TRBJ2-7; V gene: TRBV30; CDR3 protein: CACGTKPYEQYF
clone size: .; J gene: TRBJ2-7; V gene: TRBV21-1; CDR3 protein: CASCGTSGPYEQYF
clone size: once; J gene: TRBJ1-2; V gene: TRBV7-8; CDR3 protein: CASRSEGGVLDGYTF
clone size: .; J gene: TRBJ1-1; V gene: TRBV19; CDR3 protein: CASSRLRDASEAFF
clone size: few; J gene: TRBJ2-1; V gene: TRBV10-3; CDR3 protein: CAISDSGLAGQFF
clone size: many; J gene: TRBJ2-2; V gene: TRBV5-4; CDR3 protein: CASSLEARFPGELFF
clone size: few; J gene: TRBJ2-1; V gene: TRBV7-9; CDR3 protein: CASSSPRQNEQFF
clone size: .; J gene: TRBJ2-3; V gene: TRBV18; CDR3 protein: CASSPPGRDTDTQYF
clone size: .; J gene: TRBJ1-2; V gene: TRBV7-2; CDR3 protein: CASSLVLVVDSKGYGYTF
clone size: .; J gene: TRBJ2-1; V gene: TRBV7-2; CDR3 protein: CASTSGVSVGVNEQFF
clone size: few; J gene: TRBJ2-6; V gene: TRBV5-6; CDR3 protein: CASSWGSPRGANVLTF
clone size: .; J gene: TRBJ1-1; V gene: TRBV11-2; CDR3 protein: CASSYTRDTEAFF
clone size: .; J gene: TRBJ2-7; V gene: TRBV2; CDR3 protein: CASRIGGASYEQYF
clone size: .; J gene: TRBJ2-5; V gene: TRBV30; CDR3 protein: CAWSGLGQGGGTQYF
clone size: .; J gene: TRBJ1-5; V gene: TRBV7-2; CDR3 protein: CASSLGGHNQPQHF
clone size: few; J gene: TRBJ1-1; V gene: TRBV9; CDR3 protein: CASSVGPNTEAFF
clone size: .; J gene: TRBJ2-2; V gene: TRBV9; CDR3 protein: CASSLAAINTGELFF
clone size: .; J gene: TRBJ1-6; V gene: TRBV23-1; CDR3 protein: CASSQREDSNSSYNSPLHF
clone size: many; J gene: TRBJ2-7; V gene: TRBV14; CDR3 protein: CASSQGLLRGGTYEQYF
clone size: .; J gene: TRBJ2-1; V gene: TRBV11-2; CDR3 protein: CASSLAFRGTSDIRPQFF
clone size: .; J gene: TRBJ2-7; V gene: TRBV10-3; CDR3 protein: CAIRTGQGSGTAYEQYF
clone size: .; J gene: TRBJ1-1; V gene: TRBV2; CDR3 protein: CASSLVMNTEAFF
clone size: .; J gene: TRBJ2-3; V gene: TRBV4-1; CDR3 protein: CASSHAYDTQYF
clone size: .; J gene: TRBJ2-2; V gene: TRBV10-3; CDR3 protein: CAIRDGTSGNTGELFF
clone size: .; J gene: TRBJ2-6; V gene: TRBV6-1; CDR3 protein: CASRTRHPGANVLTF
clone size: once; J gene: TRBJ1-6; V gene: TRBV7-8; CDR3 protein: CASNTGQLVDNSPLHF
clone size: .; J gene: TRBJ2-7; V gene: TRBV27; CDR3 protein: CASSLSTGSYEQYF
clone size: .; J gene: TRBJ2-5; V gene: TRBV7-2; CDR3 protein: CASSPRTTGQETQYF
clone size: .; J gene: TRBJ1-1; V gene: TRBV6-5; CDR3 protein: CASSGTGGDTTEAFF
clone size: .; J gene: TRBJ1-3; V gene: TRBV6-1; CDR3 protein: CASSGGSQGNTIYF
clone size: .; J gene: TRBJ1-2; V gene: TRBV9; CDR3 protein: CASSPRQGLSYGYTF
clone size: few; J gene: TRBJ1-6; V gene: TRBV7-2; CDR3 protein: CASSFGGSPLHF
clone size: many; J gene: TRBJ2-7; V gene: TRBV5-8; CDR3 protein: CASTPTARDEQYF
clone size: .; J gene: TRBJ2-5; V gene: TRBV7-2; CDR3 protein: CASSLDSSPWETQYF
clone size: .; J gene: TRBJ1-3; V gene: TRBV6-1; CDR3 protein: CASSEMTHTIYF
clone size: few; J gene: TRBJ1-2; V gene: TRBV6-6; CDR3 protein: CASSSPGGYTF